A single sample is the source of the 21 T cell receptor beta chains below, sequenced in a study of blood T cell repertoires in COVID-19. The table came from immunoSEQ multiplex PCR; TCRdb's copy has only in-frame clones and leaves some out. The sample records fewer than 50,000 clones, more than 90% being singletons. Sequencing used peripheral blood. These receptors were collected from a man aged 50-60 years with COVID-19, enrolled during active disease.

This clone was seen a few times. The chain has TRBV7-8 and TRBJ2-7, with D possibly matching TRBD2 (5 bases). The CDR3 sequence is 15 residues long. The germline CDR1 and CDR2 sequences are SGHVS and FQNEAQ. Trimming removed 3 bases from V and 3 bases from J, with 15 bases in between. CDR3 sequence (DNA): TGTGCCAGCAGCTTTGGACTCCGGCGGAACTACGAGCAGTACTTC. It encodes CASSFGLRRNYEQYF.

The genes are TRBV5-4 and TRBJ1-4; 7 positions agree with TRBD1. V lost 7 bases to trimming and J lost 8 bases; unmatched junction nucleotides: 8. Per the germline V gene, CDR1 is SGHNT and CDR2 is YYREEE (reference sequence). The length of the CDR3 is 13 residues. The CDR3 protein is CASRKDRAEKLFF. The CDR3 DNA sequence: TGTGCCAGCCGGAAAGACAGGGCGGAAAAACTGTTTTTT.

This clone appeared once. The rearrangement links TRBV24-1 to TRBJ2-1, with D tentatively TRBD1 (5 bases). The V gene lost 1 base and the J gene lost 4 bases, with 13 bases spanning the gap. The CDR3 is made up of 16 amino acids. The germline V gene has CDR1 KGHDR and CDR2 SFDVKD. CDR3 in amino acids: CATSDFGQGMYNEQFF. In nucleotides, the CDR3 is TGTGCCACCAGTGATTTCGGGCAGGGCATGTACAATGAGCAGTTCTTC.

The chain links TRBV2 to TRBJ2-7, with D unresolved. Germline-derived CDR1 and CDR2 are SNHLY and FYNNEI. V lost 6 bases to trimming and J lost 2 bases, with 11 bases between them. The CDR3 is 13 residues long. As DNA, the CDR3 is TGTGCCAGCAGGGTCTATAGTCCCTACGAGCAGTACTTC. Translating gives CASRVYSPYEQYF.

The V and J genes are TRBV4-1 and TRBJ1-3; weak D call: TRBD1 (5 bases). In germline, CDR1 is MGHRA, CDR2 YSYEKL. This CDR3 region has 16 residues. The germline V and J ends were trimmed by 1 base and 2 bases, with 12 bases remaining between them. CDR3 region: CASSQGPGGAGNTIYF. The DNA for the CDR3 is TGCGCCAGCAGCCAAGGCCCCGGGGGGGCTGGAAACACCATATATTTT.

The V call is TRBV7-2, the J call TRBJ2-7; 7 nucleotides align to TRBD1. The CDR3 runs 16 residues. V lost 1 base to trimming and J lost 2 bases; unmatched junction nucleotides: 8. The V gene's germline CDR1 is SGHTA and CDR2 FQGNSA. The CDR3 region is CASSLGPDRRTYEQYF. As DNA, the CDR3 is TGTGCCAGCAGCTTAGGCCCGGACAGGCGAACCTACGAGCAGTACTTC.

V is TRBV7-2 and J is TRBJ2-3; 7 nucleotides agree with TRBD2. This CDR3 region has 15 residues. Germline V gene sequence: CDR1 SGHTA, CDR2 FQGNSA. Unmatched junction bases numbered 5, after V lost 0 bases and J lost 5 bases. This chain's CDR3 is CASSLAGWGGDTQYF. The CDR3 DNA sequence: TGTGCCAGCAGCTTAGCGGGATGGGGGGGAGATACGCAGTATTTT.

The chain carries TRBV7-9 and TRBJ2-2; 8 positions match TRBD2. Unmatched junction bases numbered 6, after V lost 3 bases and J lost 6 bases. Germline CDR1 and CDR2: SEHNR and FQNEAQ (reference sequence). The length of the CDR3 is 15 residues. The CDR3 sequence: CASSFAGGRSGELFF. As DNA, the CDR3 is TGTGCCAGCAGCTTTGCGGGAGGCAGATCCGGGGAGCTGTTTTTT.

The rearrangement uses TRBV7-9 and TRBJ2-4, with D unclear. V lost 3 bases to trimming and J lost 7 bases, with 4 bases between them. This CDR3 contains 11 residues. Germline CDR1 SEHNR, CDR2 FQNEAQ (reference sequence). The CDR3 DNA is TGTGCCAGCAGCTTTCAGAACATTCAGTACTTC. Translation gives CASSFQNIQYF.

The CDR3 protein is CASSQGLQETQYF. CDR3 in DNA: TGTGCCAGTAGCCAGGGTCTTCAGGAGACCCAGTACTTC. This rearrangement joins TRBV19 to TRBJ2-5, with D perhaps matching TRBD1 (5 bases). This CDR3 contains 13 residues. Trimming took 6 bases from V and 5 from J, leaving 13 bases between them. Germline V gene data show CDR1 as LNHDA and CDR2 as SQIVND (reference sequence). The full variable domain, completed using reference TRBV19 and TRBJ2-5, is DGGITQSPKYLFRKEGQNVTLSCEQNLNHDAMYWYRQDPGQGLRLIYYSQIVNDFQKGDIAEGYSVSREKKESFPLTVTSAQKNPTAFYLCASSQGLQETQYFGPGTRLLVL.

The chain has TRBV7-2 and TRBJ2-2; TRBD1 agrees at 9 bases. Germline V gene data show CDR1 as SGHTA and CDR2 as FQGNSA. Trimming cost V 1 base and J 4 bases; bases outside gene matches: 10. This CDR3 contains 18 residues. CDR3 sequence reads: CASSLGGVGTGFTGELFF. The CDR3 DNA is TGTGCCAGCAGCTTAGGGGGTGTGGGGACAGGGTTCACCGGGGAGCTGTTTTTT. The full variable domain, rest sourced from reference TRBV7-2 and TRBJ2-2, is GAGVSQSPSNKVTEKGKDVELRCDPISGHTALYWYRQSLGQGLEFLIYFQGNSAPDKSGLPSDRFSAERTGGSVSTLTIQRTQQEDSAVYLCASSLGGVGTGFTGELFFGEGSRLTVL.

The rearrangement links TRBV6-5 to TRBJ1-2, with 8 bases lining up with TRBD1. Trimming took 0 bases from V and 5 from J; bases not matched to a gene: 5. CDR3 size: 15 residues. Germline V gene lookup returns CDR1 MNHEY and CDR2 SVGAGI. The CDR3 reads CASSYSRQGRYGYTF. Here the CDR3 DNA reads TGTGCCAGCAGTTACTCCCGACAGGGGAGGTATGGCTACACCTTC.

In DNA form, the CDR3 reads TGTGCCAGCAGCTTACTCGGATCCTCCGGGGGGTACGAGCAGTACTTC. This encodes CASSLLGSSGGYEQYF. The chain links TRBV7-2 to TRBJ2-7; 7 bases map to TRBD2. Germline values: CDR1 SGHTA, CDR2 FQGNSA. J gave up 4 bases and V 2 bases, and 11 bases lay outside the gene matches. The CDR3 consists of 16 residues.

The genes are TRBV3-1 (or the pseudogene TRBV3-2) and TRBJ1-6; TRBD1 might be the D (6 bases). Germline V gene lookup returns CDR1 LGHDT and CDR2 YNNKEL (reference sequence). CDR3 length equals 15 residues. The germline V and J ends were trimmed by 1 base and 6 bases, with 10 bases remaining between them. The CDR3 here is CASSQGQALNSPLHF. In DNA form, the CDR3 reads TGTGCCAGCAGCCAAGGACAGGCCCTTAATTCACCCCTCCACTTT.

J is TRBJ1-1 and V is TRBV18; TRBD1 matches 8 bases. J was trimmed by 0 bases and V by 7 bases; bases with no gene match: 7. The germline V gene encodes CDR1 KGHSH and CDR2 LQKENI. The length of the CDR3 is 15 residues. CDR3: CASLSGQGMNTEAFF. The DNA of the CDR3 is TGTGCCAGCTTATCCGGACAGGGCATGAACACTGAAGCTTTCTTT.

The gene calls are TRBV9 and TRBJ2-1, with D unresolved. Germline V gene sequence: CDR1 SGDLS, CDR2 YYNGEE. The germline V and J ends were trimmed by 3 bases and 0 bases, with 10 bases remaining between them. This CDR3 contains 15 residues. CDR3 region: CASSASISSYNEQFF. In DNA form, the CDR3 reads TGTGCCAGCAGCGCCAGTATCAGCTCCTACAATGAGCAGTTCTTC.

This clone has just one count. The V and J genes are TRBV5-1 and TRBJ2-7, with 9 bases that match TRBD1. The V and J ends lost 4 bases and 2 bases, in that order; junction bases with no gene match: 7. This CDR3 region has 15 residues. Germline V gives CDR1 SGHRS, CDR2 YFSETQ. The CDR3, as DNA: TGCGCCAGCAGCCTACGGACAGGGGTACCCTACGAGCAGTACTTC. This translates into CASSLRTGVPYEQYF.

The chain combines TRBV6-5 with TRBJ2-7, with D maybe TRBD2 (6 bases). The CDR3 is made up of 15 amino acids. V was shortened by 6 bases and J by 1 base, with 16 bases between the two germline ends. Germline CDR1 and CDR2: MNHEY and SVGAGI. CDR3 sequence reads: CASSAAGVISYEQYF. The CDR3 DNA reads TGTGCCAGCAGCGCAGCGGGTGTAATTTCCTACGAGCAGTACTTC.

CDR3 residues: CASSQAIRRQGEGSPLHF. In DNA, the CDR3 is TGCGCCAGCAGCCAAGCAATACGGAGACAGGGGGAAGGTTCACCCCTCCACTTT. The rearrangement links TRBV4-1 to TRBJ1-6, with 9 bases lining up with TRBD1. The CDR3 has 18 residues. CDR1 MGHRA and CDR2 YSYEKL come from the germline V gene. The J segment lost 9 bases and the V segment lost 1 base, leaving 13 bases of the junction unmatched.

The chain recombines TRBV10-3 with TRBJ2-2; a possible D gene is TRBD2 (5 bases). Trimming took off 0 bases at V and 1 base at J, with 9 bases between the two ends. CDR3 length equals 16 residues. CDR1 ENHRY and CDR2 SYGVKD come from the germline V gene. The CDR3 sequence is CAISESNRGNTGELFF. The CDR3 DNA is TGTGCCATCAGTGAGTCGAATCGGGGGAACACCGGGGAGCTGTTTTTT.

The rearrangement uses TRBV6-5 and TRBJ2-7, with D unclear. Trimming took off 7 bases at V and 3 bases at J, with 16 bases between the two ends. This CDR3 region has 14 residues. Per the germline V gene, CDR1 is MNHEY and CDR2 is SVGAGI. The CDR3 nucleotides are TGTGCCAGCACACAACGGCTAGAACACTACGAGCAGTACTTC. Amino acids: CASTQRLEHYEQYF.